The rows below give T cell receptor beta chains drawn from one sample of a study of early T cells in non-severe SARS-CoV-2 infection. TCRdb used MiXCR to reprocess the 5' RACE reads, holding one entry per CDR3 protein. The sample consists of some 28,000 distinct CDR3 sequences, about 10% of them appearing once. What was sequenced was whole blood. Source of these receptors: an adult who was a healthcare worker with PCR-confirmed SARS-CoV-2 infection or an uninfected control (not recorded which). The conserved cysteine and the conserved F or W are not part of the CDR3 here. D genes are given only for firm matches. Not every row has a clone size; where given, it reads once, few, many or a size class.

>many|-|TRBV6-7
ASSFQGIRSYEQY
>few|-|TRBV9
ASSVARTDTQY
>many|TRBD1|TRBV7-3
ASAYGQGRPGELF
>few|-|TRBV7-9
ASSNSGQETQY
>-|-|TRBV7-9
ASSYYYERY
>many|-|TRBV7-8
ASSHSSYEQY
>many|-|TRBV11-1
ASSPSLNEKLF
>many|TRBD1|TRBV19
ASSIDRSTGASYGYT
>-|-|TRBV7-9
ASSLGGAGGIQY
>many|-|TRBV7-2
ASSLQEGSEKLF
>many|-|TRBV4-3
ASSEREEETQY
>many|TRBD1|TRBV11-2
ASSLRAGGPPAYNEQF
>-|-|TRBV14
ASSRNTFNEQF
>-|-|TRBV20-1
SARAPAYDEQY
>many|-|TRBV20-1
SATDFVGSTDTQY
>-|-|TRBV19
ASSMVGSEQY
>many|-|TRBV6-2/TRBV6-3
ASSLVGLALHTQY
>-|-|TRBV16
ASSRLGAYEQY
>-|TRBD1|TRBV3-1
ASSTTGDEQF
>-|-|TRBV24-1
ATRGWGVDEQF
>many|TRBD1|TRBV18
ASSGDRVKPQH
>-|-|TRBV6-2/TRBV6-3
ASSAKNIQY
>many|-|TRBV7-2
ASSLSHAYGYT
>few|TRBD1|TRBV4-2
ASSQVGTANTGELF
>many|-|TRBV15
ATREGAGSYEQY
>many|TRBD1|TRBV20-1
SALGGGGTEAF
>medium-sized|-|TRBV6-2/TRBV6-3
ASINRVGNQPQH
>many|-|TRBV6-2/TRBV6-3
ASSLGQPMNTEAF
>few|TRBD2|TRBV3-1
ASSQGRAGAGGIQY
>many|TRBD1|TRBV29-1
SVVGGAWDRPEAF
>many|TRBD1|TRBV5-5
ASSLDRGTAYEQY
>many|-|TRBV5-6
ASSLERRQPQH
>many|-|TRBV24-1
ATSDSQSGAGETQY
>many|TRBD1|TRBV5-5
ASNPRDRTDYEQY
>many|-|TRBV18
ASSPRASTDTQY
>few|-|TRBV6-5
ASSIDRSYEQY
>-|TRBD1|TRBV29-1
SVQNWDRPSEAF
>-|-|TRBV19
AVSTGYEQY
>-|TRBD1|TRBV9
ASSWTGGAYTEAF
>many|TRBD1|TRBV24-1
ATSDNYRGAYGYT
>many|-|TRBV5-4
ASSSVGGELF
>few|-|TRBV13
ASSLKQGEVLRSTGELF
>few|-|TRBV10-3
AIREQWDTQY
>-|-|TRBV7-2
ASSFGDTVQETQY
>large|-|TRBV29-1
SVDTGRVKYGYT
>-|TRBD1|TRBV12-3/TRBV12-4
ASSSDPGTGSGELF
>-|-|TRBV14
ASSQLPYTEAF
>many|-|TRBV12-3/TRBV12-4
ASSSRFNSPLH
>many|-|TRBV14
ASSQALGGTGNSPLH
>many|-|TRBV6-6
ASRSDYEQY
>many|-|TRBV7-2
ASSLLGRGYNEQF
>medium-sized|TRBD1|TRBV4-3
ASSQDLGQGDQPQH
>few|TRBD1|TRBV9
ASSVPGTAEAF
>many|-|TRBV12-3/TRBV12-4
ASSGRSYGYT
>many|-|TRBV6-6
ASKYTDTQY
>-|TRBD2|TRBV6-5
ASRASGGNEQF
>many|-|TRBV20-1
SARGFWDEKLF